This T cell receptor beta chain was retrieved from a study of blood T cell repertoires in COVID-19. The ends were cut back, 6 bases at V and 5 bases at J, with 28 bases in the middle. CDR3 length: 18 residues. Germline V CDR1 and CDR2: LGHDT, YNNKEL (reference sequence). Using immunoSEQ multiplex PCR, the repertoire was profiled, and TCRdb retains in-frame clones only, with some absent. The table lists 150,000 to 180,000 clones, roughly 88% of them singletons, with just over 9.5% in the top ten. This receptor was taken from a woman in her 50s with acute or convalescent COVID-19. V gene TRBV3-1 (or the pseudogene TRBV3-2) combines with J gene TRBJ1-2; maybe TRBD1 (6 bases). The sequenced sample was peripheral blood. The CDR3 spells CASSKNKPGTPQEYGYTF. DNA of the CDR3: TGTGCCAGCAGTAAAAACAAACCCGGGACACCCCAGGAGTATGGCTACACCTTC.